These 30 T cell receptor beta chains originate from one sample sequenced in a study of cytomegalovirus exposure and HLA in healthy donors. The study ran its PCR with 60 Vbeta and 13 Jbeta primers. This table comes from immunoSEQ multiplex PCR, and its TCRdb copy is limited to in-frame clones, with some not included. The sample consists of some 160,000 clones, about 78% of them appearing once. What was sequenced was PBMCs. The receptors come from a male donor in good health and CMV-seronegative.

The chain employs TRBV30 and TRBJ2-2; no reliable D call. The length of the CDR3 is 12 residues. CDR1 and CDR2 (germline): GTSNPN, SVGIG (reference sequence). V was shortened by 4 bases and J by 1 base, with 4 bases between the two germline ends. CDR3 loop: CAWTVNTGELFF. CDR3 nucleotides: TGTGCCTGGACGGTGAACACCGGGGAGCTGTTTTTT.

The chain combines TRBV4-3 with TRBJ2-2, with 13 bases identical to TRBD2. The CDR3 is made up of 16 amino acids. With V trimmed by 3 bases and J by 5 bases, 3 bases remained unmatched. CDR1 is LGHNA and CDR2 is YSLEER in the germline V gene. In DNA form, the CDR3 reads TGCGCCAGCAGCCAGCGACTAGCGGGAGGAACCGGGGAGCTGTTTTTT. Translated: CASSQRLAGGTGELFF.

The V gene is TRBV18, the J gene TRBJ1-1; no clear D gene. The CDR3 covers 15 residues. Germline V CDR1 and CDR2: KGHSH, LQKENI. The V and J ends lost 2 bases and 2 bases respectively, with 12 bases between them. DNA of the CDR3: TGTGCCAGCTCACCAAGCAGGCTCGGTAACACTGAAGCTTTCTTT. This translates into CASSPSRLGNTEAFF. Based on the CDR3 plus reference TRBV18 and TRBJ1-1, the full variable domain is NAGVMQNPRHLVRRRGQEARLRCSPMKGHSHVYWYRQLPEEGLKFMVYLQKENIIDESGMPKERFSAEFPKEGPSILRIQQVVRGDSAAYFCASSPSRLGNTEAFFGQGTRLTVV.

This clone was seen a handful of times. The chain combines TRBV6-5 with TRBJ1-1, with D tentatively TRBD1 (6 bases). The CDR3 length is 14 residues. V was pared by 0 bases and J by 4 bases, with 9 bases between. Germline V gives CDR1 MNHEY, CDR2 SVGAGI. CDR3: CASSYSGGRTEAFF. As DNA, the CDR3 is TGTGCCAGCAGTTACTCCGGGGGGCGCACTGAAGCTTTCTTT.

This clone was detected ten times or more. The V call is TRBV5-6, the J call TRBJ1-4; D uncertain. This CDR3 is built from 14 residues. Germline lookup yields CDR1 SGHDT and CDR2 YYEEEE. The V and J ends lost 2 bases and 0 bases respectively, with 5 bases between them. The CDR3 sequence is CASSFIATNEKLFF. The CDR3 bases are TGTGCCAGCAGCTTCATTGCAACTAATGAAAAACTGTTTTTT.

V and J are TRBV6-5 and TRBJ2-6; tentatively, D is TRBD1 (7 bases). The CDR3 has 14 amino acids. The ends were cut back, 8 bases at V and 2 bases at J, with 10 bases in the middle. CDR1 and CDR2 (germline): MNHEY, SVGAGI. This CDR3 reads CASGGTAGANVLTF. DNA of the CDR3: TGTGCCAGCGGAGGGACAGCTGGGGCCAACGTCCTGACTTTC.

The genes are TRBV7-2 and TRBJ2-1; D might be TRBD1 (6 bases). Between the trimmed V and J ends, which lost 2 bases and 8 bases, there was a span of 13 bases. The CDR3 consists of 14 residues. Germline CDR1 SGHTA, CDR2 FQGNSA. The CDR3 protein is CASSLQGGDHEQFF. In DNA, the CDR3 is TGTGCCAGCAGCTTACAAGGGGGAGATCATGAGCAGTTCTTC.

A word on this clone: At one end, the junction sequence differs from germline, possibly due to a read error. The genes are TRBV7-7 and TRBJ2-2; 15 positions agree with TRBD2. CDR1 is SSHAT, CDR2 FNYEAQ, per germline (reference sequence). CDR3 length equals 15 residues. CDR3 nucleotides: TGTGCTAGCAGCCGGACTAGCGGGGGGGCCGGGGAGCTGTTTTTT. The encoded protein is CASSRTSGGAGELFF. The variable domain in full, with the rest retrieved from reference TRBV7-7 and TRBJ2-2, is GAGVSQSPRYKVTKRGQDVTLRCDPISSHATLYWYQQALGQGPEFLTYFNYEAQPDKSGLPSDRFSAERPEGSISTLTIQRTEQRDSAMYRCASSRTSGGAGELFFGEGSRLTVL.

A few counts support this clone. The chain employs TRBV11-2 and TRBJ2-5; D is possibly TRBD1 (6 bases). Germline assignment: CDR1 SGHAT and CDR2 FQNNGV. CDR3 length: 15 amino acids. V was pared by 1 base and J by 2 bases, with 11 bases between. The CDR3 sequence is CASSLVAGVQETQYF. The CDR3 nucleotides are TGTGCCAGCAGCTTAGTGGCAGGGGTACAAGAGACCCAGTACTTC.

This clone showed up just once. This sequence joins TRBV4-1 and TRBJ2-7; 10 bases align to TRBD2. This CDR3 is 16 amino acids long. Germline V gene sequence: CDR1 MGHRA, CDR2 YSYEKL. Trimming took 0 bases from V and 0 from J; bases not matched to a gene: 2. CDR3 nucleotides: TGCGCCAGCAGCCAAGATCCTAGCGGGGGCTCCTACGAGCAGTACTTC. This sequence encodes CASSQDPSGGSYEQYF.

In its sample, this clone was seen a few times. The CDR3 spells CASSPLSGARGSYEQYF. The CDR3 region has the DNA TGTGCCAGCAGCCCACTCAGCGGGGCGCGGGGATCCTACGAGCAGTACTTC. This chain links TRBV21-1 with TRBJ2-7; no check of the table's D call, TRBD2, against the DNA was made. TRBV21-1 is termed a pseudogene. There are 17 residues in the CDR3.

The chain uses TRBV19 and TRBJ1-2; 7 bases are a match to TRBD1. From germline, CDR1 is LNHDA and CDR2 SQIVND (reference sequence). The ends lost 4 bases at V and 9 bases at J; junction bases unmatched: 17. The CDR3 runs to 16 residues. Here the CDR3 reads CASSTQETGRGSRYTF. In DNA form, the CDR3 reads TGTGCCAGTAGTACTCAGGAGACAGGGAGAGGGTCTCGCTACACCTTC.

V is TRBV5-1 and J is TRBJ2-1; possibly TRBD1 for D (5 bases). V was shortened by 3 bases and J by 5 bases, with 9 bases between the two germline ends. There are 13 residues in the CDR3. Germline V gene data show CDR1 as SGHRS and CDR2 as YFSETQ. The CDR3 sequence is CASSSRVDNEQFF. CDR3 nucleotide sequence: TGCGCCAGCAGCTCCAGGGTTGACAATGAGCAGTTCTTC.

This chain uses TRBV18 with TRBJ2-1; D might be TRBD2 (6 bases). The CDR3 has 15 residues. Trimming stripped 4 bases from V and 5 bases from J, with 15 bases between. From germline, CDR1 is KGHSH and CDR2 LQKENI. The CDR3 spells CASSQVNAGHNEQFF. CDR3 sequence (DNA): TGTGCCAGCTCACAAGTGAACGCGGGACACAATGAGCAGTTCTTC.

V usage is TRBV5-6 and J usage is TRBJ1-2; 8 positions match TRBD1. The junction had 6 bases not matched to a gene; V was cut back by 4 bases and J by 7 bases. The CDR3 covers 13 residues. Germline CDR1 and CDR2: SGHDT and YYEEEE. CDR3 nucleotide sequence: TGTGCCAGCAGCCCGCAGGGGGCGGCTGGCTACACCTTC. This codes for CASSPQGAAGYTF.

The V gene is TRBV10-2, the J gene TRBJ1-4; possible D gene TRBD1, 6 bases. V was cut by 3 bases and J by 7 bases, with 9 bases left in between. Germline V gene sequence: CDR1 WSHSY, CDR2 SAAADI. CDR3 size: 13 residues. This chain's CDR3 is CASSEQGGEKLFF. CDR3 in DNA: TGCGCCAGCAGTGAACAGGGCGGTGAAAAACTGTTTTTT.

The chain recombines TRBV5-1 with TRBJ2-1; no reliable D call. Germline values: CDR1 SGHRS, CDR2 YFSETQ. The CDR3 is 15 amino acids. Trimming left V 0 bases short and J 3 bases short, with 10 bases between. The DNA for the CDR3 is TGCGCCAGCAGCTTGGCCTCCGCTAGCTACAATGAGCAGTTCTTC. Translating gives CASSLASASYNEQFF.

The chain combines TRBV5-8 with TRBJ2-2; no definite D call. Germline CDR1 SGHTS, CDR2 YDEGEE. There are 14 residues in the CDR3. The V end was cut by 1 base, the J end by 4 bases, with 8 bases between. CDR3 coding DNA: TGTGCCAGCAGCTTGACTACTATCACCGGGGAGCTGTTTTTT. Translated: CASSLTTITGELFF. Combining the CDR3 with reference TRBV5-8 and TRBJ2-2 gives the whole variable domain EAGVTQSPTHLIKTRGQQATLRCSPISGHTSVYWYQQALGLGLQFLLWYDEGEERNRGNFPPRFSGRQFPNYSSELNVNALELEDSALYLCASSLTTITGELFFGEGSRLTVL.

V is TRBV18 and J is TRBJ2-3; the match to TRBD2 covers 8 bases. The germline gives CDR1 KGHSH, CDR2 LQKENI. This CDR3 has 13 amino acids. With 6 bases clipped from V and 4 bases from J, the junction kept 3 bases outside the gene matches. The CDR3 nucleotides are TGTGCCAGCTCCCTTAGCGGGGCAGATACGCAGTATTTT. Amino acid sequence: CASSLSGADTQYF.

This clone was detected only once. The rearrangement uses TRBV10-1 and TRBJ2-1, with D unresolved. The CDR3 has 13 residues. V dropped 7 bases and J dropped 5 bases, with 12 bases sitting between them. CDR1 and CDR2 from the germline V gene are WNHNN and SYGVQD (reference sequence). CDR3 protein: CASTRGADNEQFF. CDR3 nucleotide sequence: TGCGCCAGCACCCGCGGTGCAGACAATGAGCAGTTCTTC.

The chain links TRBV7-9 to TRBJ1-2; a possible D gene is TRBD1 (5 bases). This CDR3 region has 14 residues. Trimming pared 3 bases from V and 6 bases from J, leaving 14 bases between. The germline V gene has CDR1 SEHNR and CDR2 FQNEAQ (reference sequence). The CDR3 DNA is TGTGCCAGCAGCTTCACGACAGAGGTTGATGGCTACACCTTC. As protein: CASSFTTEVDGYTF.

V and J are TRBV9 and TRBJ1-1; 9 bases agree with TRBD1. V lost 4 bases and J lost 9; bases outside the gene matches: 7. The CDR3 loop spans 13 amino acids. Germline lookup yields CDR1 SGDLS and CDR2 YYNGEE. The CDR3 is CASSPQGAEKAFF. The CDR3 region has the DNA TGTGCCAGCAGCCCACAGGGGGCTGAGAAAGCTTTCTTT.

The CDR3 sequence is CASSRSTANTGELFF. The CDR3 DNA follows: TGCGCCAGCAGTAGAAGTACGGCGAACACCGGGGAGCTGTTTTTT. The chain couples TRBV10-2 to TRBJ2-2; D is ambiguous. Germline V gene sequence: CDR1 WSHSY, CDR2 SAAADI. This CDR3 region has 15 residues. V was shortened by 5 bases and J by 0 bases, with 10 bases between the two germline ends.

The chain recombines TRBV7-2 with TRBJ1-4; the match to TRBD1 covers 10 bases. V was clipped by 5 bases and J by 7 bases; unmatched bases: 7. Germline lookup yields CDR1 SGHTA and CDR2 FQGNSA. The CDR3 has 15 amino acids. CDR3 in amino acids: CASSPWGTGVEKLFF. As DNA, the CDR3 is TGTGCCAGCAGCCCCTGGGGGACAGGGGTTGAAAAACTGTTTTTT. The full variable domain, in which reference TRBV7-2 and TRBJ1-4 provide the parts outside the CDR3, is GAGVSQSPSNKVTEKGKDVELRCDPISGHTALYWYRQSLGQGLEFLIYFQGNSAPDKSGLPSDRFSAERTGGSVSTLTIQRTQQEDSAVYLCASSPWGTGVEKLFFGSGTQLSVL.

This clone has just a few counts. The rearrangement uses TRBV6-6 and TRBJ2-2; 7 bases match TRBD1. The trim removed 4 bases at V and 6 bases at J, leaving 5 bases unmatched. The CDR3 is 14 amino acids. CDR1 is MNHNY and CDR2 is SVGAGI in the germline V gene (reference sequence). The CDR3 nucleotides read TGTGCCAGCAGTTTTATCGGGACAGCCGGGGAGCTGTTTTTT. Protein sequence: CASSFIGTAGELFF.

As regards this clone: One end of the junction does not line up with germline, which may come from a read error. The rearrangement links TRBV7-9 to TRBJ1-2, with D perhaps TRBD1 (5 bases). Germline V gene data show CDR1 as SEHNR and CDR2 as FQNEAQ (reference sequence). The CDR3 is 12 residues long. CDR3 region: CSSSVTVYGYTF. The CDR3 DNA is TGTTCCAGCAGCGTGACAGTCTATGGCTACACCTTC.

The J gene is TRBJ2-3, the V gene TRBV19, with 12 bases identical to TRBD1. CDR1 LNHDA and CDR2 SQIVND come from the germline V gene (reference sequence). Germline trimming cut 3 bases from V and 3 bases from J; bases unmatched to any gene: 4. This CDR3 has 16 amino acids. The CDR3 protein is CASSIGTGGGTDTQYF. CDR3 nucleotide sequence: TGTGCCAGTAGTATCGGGACAGGGGGCGGTACAGATACGCAGTATTTT.

This clone showed up just a few times. V is TRBV5-1 and J is TRBJ2-2; D not certain. This CDR3 has 15 amino acids. The ends were cut back, 4 bases at V and 4 bases at J, with 14 bases in the middle. The germline V gene encodes CDR1 SGHRS and CDR2 YFSETQ. CDR3 coding DNA: TGCGCCAGCAGCCGTGCCGGAGTCTCCACCGGGGAGCTGTTTTTT. Translated: CASSRAGVSTGELFF.

The V gene is TRBV21-1, the J gene TRBJ2-7; TRBD1 is taken as the D call from the table, unchecked against the DNA. TRBV21-1 is a pseudogene. This CDR3 has 13 residues. The CDR3 reads CASSNGTGYEQYF. CDR3 nucleotides: TGTGCCAGCAGCAATGGGACAGGCTACGAGCAGTACTTC.

The chain employs TRBV9 and TRBJ2-1; weak D call: TRBD2 (6 bases). The CDR3 is 12 amino acids. Germline assignment: CDR1 SGDLS and CDR2 YYNGEE. The V and J ends lost 2 bases and 8 bases respectively, with 8 bases between them. The CDR3: CASSVRGDEQFF. The CDR3 DNA sequence: TGTGCCAGCAGCGTGCGGGGCGATGAGCAGTTCTTC. The whole variable domain, filled in from reference TRBV9 and TRBJ2-1, reads DSGVTQTPKHLITATGQRVTLRCSPRSGDLSVYWYQQSLDQGLQFLIQYYNGEERAKGNILERFSAQQFPDLHSELNLSSLELGDSALYFCASSVRGDEQFFGPGTRLTVL.